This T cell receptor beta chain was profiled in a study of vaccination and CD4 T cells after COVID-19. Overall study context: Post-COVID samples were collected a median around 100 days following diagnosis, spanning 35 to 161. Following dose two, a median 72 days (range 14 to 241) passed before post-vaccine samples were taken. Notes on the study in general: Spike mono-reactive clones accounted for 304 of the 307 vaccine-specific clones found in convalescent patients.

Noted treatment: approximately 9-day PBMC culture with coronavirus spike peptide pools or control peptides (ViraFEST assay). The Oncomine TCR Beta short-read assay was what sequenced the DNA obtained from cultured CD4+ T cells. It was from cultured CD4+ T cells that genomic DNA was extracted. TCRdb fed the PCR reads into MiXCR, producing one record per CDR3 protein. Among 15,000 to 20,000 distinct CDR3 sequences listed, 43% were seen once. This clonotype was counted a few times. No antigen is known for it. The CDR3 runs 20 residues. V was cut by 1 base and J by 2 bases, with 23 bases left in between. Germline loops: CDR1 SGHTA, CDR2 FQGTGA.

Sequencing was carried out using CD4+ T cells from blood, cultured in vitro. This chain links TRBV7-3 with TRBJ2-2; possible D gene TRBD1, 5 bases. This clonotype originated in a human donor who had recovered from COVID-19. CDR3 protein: CASSLRSRQGDLKNTGELFF. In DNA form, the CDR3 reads TGTGCCAGCAGCTTAAGGTCCCGGCAGGGCGACCTTAAAAACACCGGGGAGCTGTTTTTT.